This TCR beta chain derives from a study of graft-versus-host responses after intestinal transplantation. The wider study: Recipients obtained multivisceral, liver-intestinal, or isolated intestinal transplants. Recipients uniformly received anti-thymocyte globulin induction, followed by tacrolimus and steroids for three to four years.

The data were produced by immunoSEQ multiplex PCR, yet TCRdb's version contains in-frame clones alone and is incomplete. The table has 20,000 to 25,000 clones, about 45% seen once. Investigators plated some 200,000 CFSE-labeled responder cells together with some 200,000 irradiated stimulator cells labeled with violet dye. CDR3 length: 15 amino acids. Germline V CDR1 and CDR2: SSHAT, FNYEAQ (reference sequence). Trimming stripped 5 bases from V and 3 bases from J, with 13 bases between. The TCR was taken from a human patient who was an organ donor for intestinal transplantation. The source material was alloreactive CD8+ T cells from a mixed lymphocyte reaction culture, sampled before transplantation. The subset is: CFSE-low proliferating T cells sorted from roughly 6-day pre-transplant mixed lymphocyte reaction (GvH or HvG direction). The genes are TRBV7-7 and TRBJ2-2, with a weak D call TRBD1 (5 bases). The CDR3 nucleotides are TGTGCCAGCAGCCCAATTACAGGATACACCGGGGAGCTGTTTTTT. It encodes CASSPITGYTGELFF.